A selection of T cell receptor beta chains follows, all from one sample in a study of CD8 T cells in ankylosing spondylitis. From the 5' RACE reads, TCRdb called clonotypes with MiXCR, one entry per CDR3 protein. Seen here are around 330,000 distinct CDR3 sequences, roughly 12% observed once, and the top ten hold about 10%. Sequencing was carried out using blood, either unsorted or a sorted T cell fraction (not recorded which). The receptors derive from a female donor with ankylosing spondylitis or in good health (not recorded which). The CDR3 runs from the conserved cysteine through the conserved F or W. Each record gives: CDR3 DNA, CDR3 protein, D gene, J gene, clone size, V gene. The D gene is left open where the match is weak. Rows give clone size only sometimes, using once, few, many, or a class for an expanded clone.

CDR3nt: TGCAGTGCTCCAAGGGAGCGGGAGTTAGAGACCCAGTACTTC
CDR3aa: CSAPRERELETQYF
d_gene: TRBD2
j_gene: TRBJ2-5
abundance: many
v_gene: TRBV20-1

CDR3nt: TGCAGTGCCGTCGGACTAGCGGGAGTAGCGTATTTT
CDR3aa: CSAVGLAGVAYF
d_gene: TRBD2
j_gene: TRBJ2-3
abundance: many
v_gene: TRBV20-1

CDR3nt: TGCAGTGCTAGAGATATAGCGGGGGCCACAGATACGCAGTATTTT
CDR3aa: CSARDIAGATDTQYF
d_gene: TRBD2
j_gene: TRBJ2-3
abundance: .
v_gene: TRBV20-1

CDR3nt: TGTGCCAGCAGTGAGGGGATAGGGGACCCCCACTATGAGCAGTCCTTC
CDR3aa: CASSEGIGDPHYEQSF
d_gene: .
j_gene: TRBJ2-1
abundance: .
v_gene: TRBV6-1

CDR3nt: TGTGCCAGCAGCTTAAGCCCCTCTAGGGGCAATGAGCAGTTCTTC
CDR3aa: CASSLSPSRGNEQFF
d_gene: .
j_gene: TRBJ2-1
abundance: few
v_gene: TRBV7-2

CDR3nt: TGTGCCAGCAGCTCGGGGTATAGCAATCAGCCCCAGCATTTT
CDR3aa: CASSSGYSNQPQHF
d_gene: .
j_gene: TRBJ1-5
abundance: many
v_gene: TRBV7-9

CDR3nt: TGTGCCAGCAGCCCCCGGACAGGGGGCTCCTACAATGAGCAGTTCTTC
CDR3aa: CASSPRTGGSYNEQFF
d_gene: TRBD1
j_gene: TRBJ2-1
abundance: many
v_gene: TRBV12-3/TRBV12-4

CDR3nt: TGTGCCAGCAGCTTATGGGGAGGGAGGAGCACTGAAGCTTTCTTT
CDR3aa: CASSLWGGRSTEAFF
d_gene: .
j_gene: TRBJ1-1
abundance: .
v_gene: TRBV7-3

CDR3nt: TGCGCCAGCAGCTTGGAGGGACAGGGGGCAGGGAACACTGAAGCTTTCTTT
CDR3aa: CASSLEGQGAGNTEAFF
d_gene: TRBD1
j_gene: TRBJ1-1
abundance: many
v_gene: TRBV5-1

CDR3nt: TGTGCCAGCAGCACACTGTCCGGAGGGAATTCACCCCTCCACTTT
CDR3aa: CASSTLSGGNSPLHF
d_gene: .
j_gene: TRBJ1-6
abundance: .
v_gene: TRBV7-8

CDR3nt: TGCAGTGGACGGACAGGGGACCAGCCCCAGCATTTT
CDR3aa: CSGRTGDQPQHF
d_gene: TRBD1
j_gene: TRBJ1-5
abundance: many
v_gene: TRBV20-1

CDR3nt: TGTGCCAGCTCACCGAAACAGGGGGACACTGAAGCTTTCTTT
CDR3aa: CASSPKQGDTEAFF
d_gene: TRBD1
j_gene: TRBJ1-1
abundance: .
v_gene: TRBV18

CDR3nt: TGCAGTGCTAGAAACCGTCTCGGGGGGCGGTATCAAGAGACCCAGTACTTC
CDR3aa: CSARNRLGGRYQETQYF
d_gene: .
j_gene: TRBJ2-5
abundance: many
v_gene: TRBV20-1

CDR3nt: TGCGCCAGCCTAGAAGGGGGGGGCTACAATGAGCAGTTCTTC
CDR3aa: CASLEGGGYNEQFF
d_gene: .
j_gene: TRBJ2-1
abundance: many
v_gene: TRBV5-1

CDR3nt: TGCGCCAGCAGATGGGACAGGGTTCAGACTGAAGCTTTCTTT
CDR3aa: CASRWDRVQTEAFF
d_gene: TRBD1
j_gene: TRBJ1-1
abundance: many
v_gene: TRBV5-1

CDR3nt: TGTGCCATCAAGGACTCAATTAACACCGGGGAGCTGTTTTTT
CDR3aa: CAIKDSINTGELFF
d_gene: .
j_gene: TRBJ2-2
abundance: many
v_gene: TRBV10-3

CDR3nt: TGTGCCAGCAGCCAATGGGGTGGCGGTGGCACTGAAGCTTTCTTT
CDR3aa: CASSQWGGGGTEAFF
d_gene: .
j_gene: TRBJ1-1
abundance: .
v_gene: TRBV3-1

CDR3nt: TGTGCCAGCAGTTTAGTTGGGGCGGGAAGCACAGATACGCAGTATTTT
CDR3aa: CASSLVGAGSTDTQYF
d_gene: .
j_gene: TRBJ2-3
abundance: few
v_gene: TRBV12-3/TRBV12-4

CDR3nt: TGCAGTGCCCACCGAGCGGCTAGCGGGGCCTCCTACAATGAGCAGTTCTTC
CDR3aa: CSAHRAASGASYNEQFF
d_gene: TRBD2
j_gene: TRBJ2-1
abundance: .
v_gene: TRBV20-1

CDR3nt: TGTGCCTGGAGCCCCTTCCGAGGGACAATGGCCTACGAGCAGTACTTC
CDR3aa: CAWSPFRGTMAYEQYF
d_gene: .
j_gene: TRBJ2-7
abundance: .
v_gene: TRBV30

CDR3nt: TGTGCCATCAGCGGTAACACCGGGGAGCTGTTTTTT
CDR3aa: CAISGNTGELFF
d_gene: .
j_gene: TRBJ2-2
abundance: few
v_gene: TRBV10-3

CDR3nt: TGTGCCAGCAGACTACGCTGGAGCCCTGACGAGCAGTACTTC
CDR3aa: CASRLRWSPDEQYF
d_gene: .
j_gene: TRBJ2-7
abundance: many
v_gene: TRBV6-1

CDR3nt: TGCAGCGTTAATCACGGGACTACGAACACCGGGGAGCTGTTTTTT
CDR3aa: CSVNHGTTNTGELFF
d_gene: TRBD2
j_gene: TRBJ2-2
abundance: .
v_gene: TRBV29-1

CDR3nt: TGTGCCAGCAGCTTAGATCGTCCCATACTCGACGAGCAGTACTTC
CDR3aa: CASSLDRPILDEQYF
d_gene: .
j_gene: TRBJ2-7
abundance: many
v_gene: TRBV11-2

CDR3nt: TGTGCCAGCAGTTACCGACCGGATGAGCAGTACTTC
CDR3aa: CASSYRPDEQYF
d_gene: .
j_gene: TRBJ2-7
abundance: many
v_gene: TRBV12-3/TRBV12-4

CDR3nt: TGTGCCATCTCCTCGAGGGGCCCCCCCACCGGGGAGCTGTTTTTT
CDR3aa: CAISSRGPPTGELFF
d_gene: .
j_gene: TRBJ2-2
abundance: many
v_gene: TRBV10-3

CDR3nt: TGTGCCAGCAGGACACAGGGGGCCAACACTGAAGCTTTCTTT
CDR3aa: CASRTQGANTEAFF
d_gene: TRBD1
j_gene: TRBJ1-1
abundance: .
v_gene: TRBV7-2

CDR3nt: TGTGCCATCAGTGGCGGTAGCGGGGAGGGGCATGAGCAGTTCTTC
CDR3aa: CAISGGSGEGHEQFF
d_gene: TRBD2
j_gene: TRBJ2-1
abundance: .
v_gene: TRBV10-3

CDR3nt: TGCAGTGCTGGCCTCGGGACAGCAGTTGGCGAGCAGTACTTC
CDR3aa: CSAGLGTAVGEQYF
d_gene: TRBD1
j_gene: TRBJ2-7
abundance: many
v_gene: TRBV20-1

CDR3nt: TGCAGTGCTTCAATTCTAGGAAATGAGCAGTTCTTC
CDR3aa: CSASILGNEQFF
d_gene: .
j_gene: TRBJ2-1
abundance: many
v_gene: TRBV20-1

CDR3nt: TGTGCCAGCAGTTCCCGCTCAAGCACAGATACGCAGTATTTT
CDR3aa: CASSSRSSTDTQYF
d_gene: .
j_gene: TRBJ2-3
abundance: many
v_gene: TRBV27

CDR3nt: TGTGCCACCAGCAGAGCCGGGGGAAACGGTGAAAAACTGTTTTTT
CDR3aa: CATSRAGGNGEKLFF
d_gene: .
j_gene: TRBJ1-4
abundance: many
v_gene: TRBV15

CDR3nt: TGCAGTGCTAGTCAGGGGGAGACCCAGTACTTC
CDR3aa: CSASQGETQYF
d_gene: .
j_gene: TRBJ2-5
abundance: many
v_gene: TRBV20-1

CDR3nt: TGTGCCAGCAGCAAAGCGGGCCTTCAGCCCCAGCATTTT
CDR3aa: CASSKAGLQPQHF
d_gene: .
j_gene: TRBJ1-5
abundance: many
v_gene: TRBV21-1

CDR3nt: TGTGCCAGCAGGTCCTCGTCCACAGGGGGCGGCACTGAAGCTTTCTTT
CDR3aa: CASRSSSTGGGTEAFF
d_gene: TRBD1
j_gene: TRBJ1-1
abundance: many
v_gene: TRBV6-5

CDR3nt: TGTGCCAGCTCACCAATTCGAAACAGGGTGGGCACTGAAGCTTTCTTT
CDR3aa: CASSPIRNRVGTEAFF
d_gene: .
j_gene: TRBJ1-1
abundance: many
v_gene: TRBV18

CDR3nt: TGCGCCAGCAGTACCGGGACAGGGTCTGGGGAGCAGTACTTC
CDR3aa: CASSTGTGSGEQYF
d_gene: TRBD1
j_gene: TRBJ2-7
abundance: few
v_gene: TRBV5-1

CDR3nt: TGTGCCAGCAGCCCCCGGGTTCTACAGTACTATGGCTACACCTTC
CDR3aa: CASSPRVLQYYGYTF
d_gene: .
j_gene: TRBJ1-2
abundance: few
v_gene: TRBV9

CDR3nt: TGCAGTGCGCCGGGATGGGCCTACGAGCAGTACTTC
CDR3aa: CSAPGWAYEQYF
d_gene: .
j_gene: TRBJ2-7
abundance: .
v_gene: TRBV20-1

CDR3nt: TGTGCCAGCAGTGCGGTAGCGGGAGTTACCACCGGGGAGCTGTTTTTT
CDR3aa: CASSAVAGVTTGELFF
d_gene: TRBD2
j_gene: TRBJ2-2
abundance: many
v_gene: TRBV6-4

CDR3nt: TGTGCCATCAGTGGGTCTAGCGGGAGGGCCCGTGATGAGCAGTACTTC
CDR3aa: CAISGSSGRARDEQYF
d_gene: TRBD2
j_gene: TRBJ2-7
abundance: many
v_gene: TRBV10-3

CDR3nt: TGCAGCGTGGGGAGAAACTCCTACAATGAGCAGTTCTTC
CDR3aa: CSVGRNSYNEQFF
d_gene: .
j_gene: TRBJ2-1
abundance: many
v_gene: TRBV29-1

CDR3nt: TGTGCCAGCAGTTTAGGCACCTCTCCTTTCGGCACTGAAGCTTTCTTT
CDR3aa: CASSLGTSPFGTEAFF
d_gene: .
j_gene: TRBJ1-1
abundance: many
v_gene: TRBV27

CDR3nt: TGTGCCACTACAGGGGCGAGTTACAATGAGCAGTTCTTC
CDR3aa: CATTGASYNEQFF
d_gene: TRBD1
j_gene: TRBJ2-1
abundance: few
v_gene: TRBV24-1

CDR3nt: TGCAGCGTTGAAGTTACGGGGACCGGCGAGCTGTTTTTT
CDR3aa: CSVEVTGTGELFF
d_gene: .
j_gene: TRBJ2-2
abundance: many
v_gene: TRBV29-1

CDR3nt: TGCGCCAGCAGCTTGGTAGCCCTACAGGGGAAGACCCAGTACTTC
CDR3aa: CASSLVALQGKTQYF
d_gene: TRBD1
j_gene: TRBJ2-5
abundance: many
v_gene: TRBV5-1

CDR3nt: TGCTGTGCTAGTTTTACCGGGTGGAGGGGCAGCTCCTACGAGCAGTACTTC
CDR3aa: CCASFTGWRGSSYEQYF
d_gene: .
j_gene: TRBJ2-7
abundance: few
v_gene: TRBV20-1

CDR3nt: TGCAGTGTCCCGCGACAGGGGTTCGACAATGAGCAGTTCTTC
CDR3aa: CSVPRQGFDNEQFF
d_gene: TRBD1
j_gene: TRBJ2-1
abundance: many
v_gene: TRBV20-1

CDR3nt: TGCAGCGCTGGGAGGGTGGGGGACGAGCAGTACTTC
CDR3aa: CSAGRVGDEQYF
d_gene: TRBD2
j_gene: TRBJ2-7
abundance: .
v_gene: TRBV29-1

CDR3nt: TGCGCCAGCCAACAGGGAACTAATGAAAAACTGTTTTTT
CDR3aa: CASQQGTNEKLFF
d_gene: .
j_gene: TRBJ1-4
abundance: many
v_gene: TRBV5-1

CDR3nt: TGTGCCACCAGCAGGGAGGGACTAGCGGGAGGGAATGAGCAGTTCTTC
CDR3aa: CATSREGLAGGNEQFF
d_gene: TRBD2
j_gene: TRBJ2-1
abundance: many
v_gene: TRBV15

CDR3nt: TGTGCCAGCAGGCCAACAGGTATCAATCAGCCCCAGCATTTT
CDR3aa: CASRPTGINQPQHF
d_gene: .
j_gene: TRBJ1-5
abundance: many
v_gene: TRBV12-3/TRBV12-4

CDR3nt: TGCGCCAGCAGCTTGGGCCCCGGGACTAGCGTTTACGAGCAGTACTTC
CDR3aa: CASSLGPGTSVYEQYF
d_gene: TRBD2
j_gene: TRBJ2-7
abundance: few
v_gene: TRBV5-1

CDR3nt: TGTGCCAGCAGCTTACCAGGTTACGGAAACACCATATATTTT
CDR3aa: CASSLPGYGNTIYF
d_gene: .
j_gene: TRBJ1-3
abundance: many
v_gene: TRBV7-2

CDR3nt: TGCGCCAGCAGCTTCGGATGGAAGACTGAAGCTTTCTTT
CDR3aa: CASSFGWKTEAFF
d_gene: .
j_gene: TRBJ1-1
abundance: few
v_gene: TRBV5-1

CDR3nt: TGTGCCAGCAGCCCCGGACCCGTTGTAGTCTACGAGCAGTACTTC
CDR3aa: CASSPGPVVVYEQYF
d_gene: .
j_gene: TRBJ2-7
abundance: .
v_gene: TRBV11-1

CDR3nt: TGTGCCAGCAGTCTCCCACTGGAGAACTATGGCTACACCTTC
CDR3aa: CASSLPLENYGYTF
d_gene: .
j_gene: TRBJ1-2
abundance: few
v_gene: TRBV28